The rows below give T cell receptor beta chains drawn from one sample of a study of OX40 agonist ivuxolimab in advanced cancers. Sequenced by immunoSEQ multiplex PCR; TCRdb stores in-frame clones only, minus some. The data contain fewer than 80,000 clones, about 90% of them singletons. The sequencing used CD4+ or CD8+ T cells sorted from blood, collected in a trial of the OX40 agonist ivuxolimab. All receptors derive from an adult with an advanced solid tumor such as melanoma, head and neck, liver or kidney cancer. Both conserved end residues are trimmed from each CDR3.

v_call: TRBV28; cdr3_aa: ASSTYATSGVAYEQY
v_call: TRBV28; cdr3_aa: ASSFVAGVSYEQY
v_call: TRBV7-9; cdr3_aa: ASRSNSGSFYEQY
v_call: TRBV4-3; cdr3_aa: ASSQERRQPQH
v_call: TRBV27; cdr3_aa: ASSPPGQPWGLGGYT
v_call: TRBV5-4; cdr3_aa: ASSQGGLSSYNEQF
v_call: TRBV7-9; cdr3_aa: ASSPPEAGSYEQY
v_call: TRBV6-5; cdr3_aa: ASSYGTGGYEQY
v_call: TRBV28; cdr3_aa: AHSPGLNTEAF
v_call: TRBV7-9; cdr3_aa: ASSSGTGVSSYNEQF
v_call: TRBV23-1; cdr3_aa: ASRTGTGDFRGRAREQY
v_call: TRBV7-7; cdr3_aa: ASSLAWAGEQY
v_call: TRBV7-9; cdr3_aa: ASSLIGEAYEQY
v_call: TRBV5-6; cdr3_aa: ASTWGAGSYEQY
v_call: TRBV5-6; cdr3_aa: ASSAQGAYYSNQPQH
v_call: TRBV7-9; cdr3_aa: ASSLANQPQH
v_call: TRBV7-2; cdr3_aa: ASSFPGTGVGYT
v_call: TRBV28; cdr3_aa: ASSLSPTGIWGELF
v_call: TRBV25-1; cdr3_aa: ASSEGLADSYNEQF
v_call: TRBV4-3; cdr3_aa: ASSQGEFGEQY
v_call: TRBV21-1; cdr3_aa: ASSNSVGEKETQY
v_call: TRBV28; cdr3_aa: ASQGRGNYEQY
v_call: TRBV19; cdr3_aa: ASSRDRGRDYGYT
v_call: TRBV9; cdr3_aa: ASSPYYSVGLAGYEQF
v_call: TRBV7-2; cdr3_aa: ASRDRSGQETQY
v_call: TRBV6-6; cdr3_aa: ASSYSRTGSNQPQH
v_call: TRBV28; cdr3_aa: ASSPTTSYEQY
v_call: TRBV6-1; cdr3_aa: ASSLALPGTHEQY
v_call: TRBV7-9; cdr3_aa: ASSPAGRTETQY
v_call: TRBV7-9; cdr3_aa: ASSPQGQETQY
v_call: TRBV13; cdr3_aa: ASSLTANYGYT
v_call: TRBV7-9; cdr3_aa: ASSGTANTEAF
v_call: TRBV5-5; cdr3_aa: ASSAATSGYEQY
v_call: TRBV27; cdr3_aa: ASSLGQDEQY
v_call: TRBV14; cdr3_aa: ASSQGNGEKLF
v_call: TRBV6-5; cdr3_aa: ASWREGAYEQY
v_call: TRBV10-3; cdr3_aa: AISPNTGVGGYT
v_call: TRBV4-3; cdr3_aa: ASSQDRGGVDQPQH
v_call: TRBV7-2; cdr3_aa: ASSLNPSDGYT
v_call: TRBV13; cdr3_aa: ASSRIAGYRSYNEQF
v_call: TRBV5-8; cdr3_aa: ASSESKVTNEKLF
v_call: TRBV28; cdr3_aa: ASSPTGLREQY
v_call: TRBV2; cdr3_aa: ASRPTATYEQY
v_call: TRBV5-1; cdr3_aa: ASSFSGFNEKLF
v_call: TRBV28; cdr3_aa: ASSPTGAGNTIY
v_call: TRBV7-8; cdr3_aa: ASSLGDGGSKNIQY
v_call: TRBV27; cdr3_aa: ASIQSGTGRFDEQF
v_call: TRBV7-9; cdr3_aa: ASTRDPDPEQF
v_call: TRBV7-9; cdr3_aa: ASSPDINEQF
v_call: TRBV11-2; cdr3_aa: ASSFPLAGGVETQY
v_call: TRBV27; cdr3_aa: ASSNNRFFANEKLF
v_call: TRBV19; cdr3_aa: ASRTDREGNQPQH
v_call: TRBV7-9; cdr3_aa: ASNPPPPNTGELF
v_call: TRBV19; cdr3_aa: ASSGQGRPSGELF
v_call: TRBV5-5; cdr3_aa: ASSGLGSRLAGGWETQY
v_call: TRBV19; cdr3_aa: ASRDSLNAEAF
v_call: TRBV7-3; cdr3_aa: ASSSNTGELF